This TCR beta chain was sequenced for a study of T-cell reconstitution after alpha-beta-depleted transplantation in children. This clonotype was picked up a small number of times. The CDR3 length is 13 residues. The V end was cut by 4 bases, the J end by 0 bases, with 6 bases between. Germline V gene lookup returns CDR1 SQVTM and CDR2 ANQGSEA. Unique molecular identifiers were incorporated when the TCRbeta library was constructed. A single record per CDR3 protein comes from TCRdb applying MiXCR to the PCR reads. The table lists approximately 510,000 distinct CDR3 sequences, about 16% of them singletons.

This receptor was taken from a human donor who donated a stem cell graft to a child with acute lymphoblastic leukemia. The material was PBMCs from the stem cell graft donor, obtained from the stem cell graft. This chain uses TRBV29-1 with TRBJ2-2; D is undetermined. This CDR3 reads CSVAKPNTGELFF. CDR3 sequence (DNA): TGCAGCGTTGCTAAGCCGAACACCGGGGAGCTGTTTTTT.